This T cell receptor beta chain was identified in a study of blood T cells in healthy people across ages (dated by TCRdb to the mid-2010s). Context from the whole study: In model experiments, template switching captured about one uniquely barcoded TCR beta cDNA molecule for every two T cells. Using deep sequencing normalized with unique cDNA molecular identifiers, the study measured how TCR beta repertoire diversity changes with age. The donors were divided into four age groups: young (average roughly 15 years), middle-aged (under 40), aged (about 60) and long-lived (about 90). To avoid experimental bias, donors of different ages were distributed randomly across sequencing lanes. The study analyzed two additional independent replicas of 1 million unique cDNA reads from the same blood draw for two donors, one aged 18 to 29 and one aged 80 or older.

Only a few counts were recorded for this clonotype. There is no known antigen for this receptor. No per-base quality is available; no much larger clone lies one base away. What the study reported, not specific to this receptor: Since profiling was done on bulk unsorted PBMCs, naive and antigen-experienced compartments could not be conclusively compared. There was a strong correlation between observed TCR beta diversity and the percentage of naive T cells measured by flow cytometry. The long-lived group showed more naive CD4+ T cells, fewer expanded clones and increased TCR diversity than the aged group, suggesting age selection. Total diversity estimates from one million sequenced T cells were considered lower bounds and underestimates. The CMV infection status of donors was not known, potentially confounding age-related changes in expanded clonotypes. Observed TCR beta diversity per million T cells fell roughly linearly with age, and a significant reduction was already apparent by age approximately 41.

Donors were around 37 systemically healthy Caucasian individuals from Russia aged about 6 to 100 years. Each donor gave 9.5 to 10 milliliters of peripheral blood, drawn into EDTA-treated Vacutainer tubes. PBMCs were isolated by Ficoll-Paque density-gradient centrifugation, with at least 6 million obtained per sample. Total RNA was extracted from PBMCs with Trizol reagent, with at least 6 micrograms obtained per sample. For every donor, an aliquot of PBMCs went through flow cytometry to measure the percentages of naive CD45RAhigh/CD27high T cells. Receptor libraries were prepared by 5' RACE. Reads for this sample came from an Illumina HiSeq 2500. The second PCR ran for roughly 7 to 12 cycles and used a J-beta primer mix along with a sample-barcoded 5' primer. Each TCR beta cDNA molecule received a unique molecular identifier from a template-switch 5' adaptor carrying 12 random nucleotides. At least 2.5 million CDR3-containing paired-end reads were obtained from each sample. All of the RNA was converted into first-strand cDNA using the Mint cDNA synthesis kit, with a TRBC-specific oligonucleotide serving as the primer. Following uracil-DNA glycosylase treatment, a first 18-cycle PCR with universal primers M1SS and BC2_uni_R was performed on all cDNA. In the paper's pipeline: For normalization, 1 million high-quality reads, each with a distinct molecular identifier, were randomly selected from each sample. Instead of being binned into consensus sequences, reads that shared molecular identifiers were thrown out. MiTCR, with a Q25 quality threshold and the strictest error-elimination algorithm, was used for CDR3 identification, clonotype clustering and error correction. A nonparametric unseen species model with Euler transformation was used to estimate a lower bound on total TCR beta diversity. TCRdb handled the public reads itself, with Q25 trimming in fastp and clone calling in MiXCR, and kept productive beta chains. Duplicate CDR3 protein sequences are folded into a single record with the most common DNA and genes. TCRdb assigned the V and J calls; the authors' analysis was not used. In this sample the table shows roughly 1,700,000 distinct CDR3 sequences, over 25% of which occur a single time. The ten largest clones represent roughly 8% of the sample.

Inclusive of the bounding cysteine and phenylalanine, the CDR3 is 13 residues long. Of all the DNA, just the CDR3 is kept, 39 bases in frame from base 1. The germline V gene (reference sequence) gives CDR1 as MNHNY and CDR2 as SVGAGI. V is shortened by 2 bases, J by 8 bases, and the region joining them spans 12 bases. Sample: blood. The rearranged chain carries TRBV6-6 and TRBJ1-2, with TRBD1 tentatively as D gene (5 bases match). The sequence derives from a woman in her twenties or thirties in good health. The nucleotide sequence reads TGTGCCAGCAGTTACCCCGTAGGGGACGGCTACACCTTC. Translated, it gives CASSYPVGDGYTF.